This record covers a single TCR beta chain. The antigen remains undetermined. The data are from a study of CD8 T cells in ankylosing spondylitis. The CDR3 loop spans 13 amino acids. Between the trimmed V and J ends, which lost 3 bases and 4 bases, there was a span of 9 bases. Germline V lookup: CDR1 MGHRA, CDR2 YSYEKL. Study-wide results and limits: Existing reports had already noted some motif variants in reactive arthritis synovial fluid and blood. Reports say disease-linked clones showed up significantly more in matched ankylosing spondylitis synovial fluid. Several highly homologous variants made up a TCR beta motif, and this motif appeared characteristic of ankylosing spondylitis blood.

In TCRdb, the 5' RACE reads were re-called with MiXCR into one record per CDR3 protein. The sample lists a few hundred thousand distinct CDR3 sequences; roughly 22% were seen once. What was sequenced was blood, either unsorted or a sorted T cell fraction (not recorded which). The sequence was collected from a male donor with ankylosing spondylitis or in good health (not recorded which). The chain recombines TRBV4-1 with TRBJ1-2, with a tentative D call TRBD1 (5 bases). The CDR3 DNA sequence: TGCGCCAGCAGCCAGGGACCACTCTATGGCTACACCTTC. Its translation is CASSQGPLYGYTF.